This entry lists 27 T cell receptor beta chains sequenced from one sample in a study of blood T cell repertoires in COVID-19. Repertoires were generated with immunoSEQ multiplex PCR, while TCRdb's copy carries only in-frame clones and drops some. The sample lists 55,000 to 70,000 clones, 70% to 90% occurring once. Sequencing was done on a sample of peripheral blood. The receptors stem from a man aged 50-59 years with acute or convalescent COVID-19.

The chain uses TRBV13 and TRBJ1-1; perhaps TRBD1 as D (6 bases). With 3 bases removed from V and 1 base from J, the gap between germline ends came to 15 bases. This CDR3 contains 16 residues. Germline V lookup: CDR1 PRHDT, CDR2 FYEKMQ (reference sequence). The CDR3 DNA sequence: TGTGCCAGCAGCTTTCAGGGTGAGGGGGAGAACACTGAAGCTTTCTTT. Encoded protein: CASSFQGEGENTEAFF.

This chain links TRBV6-5 with TRBJ2-2, with D maybe TRBD1 (5 bases). This CDR3 has 15 amino acids. CDR1 MNHEY and CDR2 SVGAGI come from the germline V gene. Trimming removed 2 bases from V and 7 bases from J, with 14 bases in between. The CDR3 nucleotides are TGTGCCAGCAGTTACCTGGCAGGGTCGAGCGGGGAGCTGTTTTTT. This gives the protein CASSYLAGSSGELFF.

This sequence joins TRBV27 and TRBJ1-2; D is undetermined. CDR1 is MNHEY, CDR2 SMNVEV, per germline (reference sequence). With 5 bases removed from V and 3 bases from J, the gap between germline ends came to 13 bases. This CDR3 is 14 amino acids long. The CDR3 region has the DNA TGTGCCAGCAGTATCAGCGCTTTAGACTATGGCTACACCTTC. This gives the protein CASSISALDYGYTF.

The chain joins TRBV19 to TRBJ1-1; 7 bases agree with TRBD1. The V segment lost 7 bases and the J segment 6 bases; nucleotides outside the gene matches: 2. Germline V CDR1 and CDR2: LNHDA, SQIVND (reference sequence). The CDR3 has 11 amino acids. This CDR3 reads CASTGGPEAFF. Written as DNA, the CDR3 is TGTGCCAGTACAGGGGGTCCTGAAGCTTTCTTT.

The table lists this clone with a few counts. The V call is TRBV7-3, the J call TRBJ1-6; D not certain. The V and J ends lost 5 bases and 9 bases respectively, with 14 bases between them. Germline V CDR1 and CDR2: SGHTA, FQGTGA. This CDR3 region has 14 residues. The CDR3: CASSLGLDGSPLHF. The CDR3 DNA is TGTGCCAGCAGCCTAGGTCTAGATGGTTCACCCCTCCACTTT.

This rearrangement joins TRBV7-8 to TRBJ2-3; 10 bases line up with TRBD2. The CDR3 runs 17 residues. The V gene's germline CDR1 is SGHVS and CDR2 FQNEAQ. The V gene end was trimmed by 3 bases and the J gene end by 0 bases; junction bases not matched to a gene: 6. This CDR3 is CASSLLAGVTSTDTQYF. CDR3 sequence (DNA): TGTGCCAGCAGCTTGCTAGCGGGAGTTACTAGCACAGATACGCAGTATTTT.

This sequence joins TRBV6-5 and TRBJ2-1; D gene uncertain. This CDR3 is 13 amino acids long. Germline CDR1 MNHEY, CDR2 SVGAGI. Trimming stripped 7 bases from V and 4 bases from J, with 11 bases between. The CDR3 DNA follows: TGTGCCAGCACGGGTACCCCGTACAATGAGCAGTTCTTC. It encodes CASTGTPYNEQFF.

As to this clone: Additional DNA sequences in this sample encode the identical CDR3. The CDR3: CASSPRTGDGYTF. DNA for the CDR3: TGTGCCAGCTCACCCCGGACAGGAGATGGCTACACCTTC. The chain combines TRBV18 with TRBJ1-2, with 7 bases identical to TRBD1. Trimming at V came to 3 bases and at J to 6 bases, leaving 4 bases not matched to a gene. The length of the CDR3 is 13 residues. Germline CDR1 KGHSH, CDR2 LQKENI.

V is TRBV7-8 and J is TRBJ1-2; D gene ambiguous. Trimming cost V 2 bases and J 1 base, with 8 bases left between them. The germline V gene encodes CDR1 SGHVS and CDR2 FQNEAQ. This CDR3 is built from 14 residues. The CDR3 DNA reads TGTGCCAGCAGCTTACGCAGGAATAACTATGGCTACACCTTC. This encodes CASSLRRNNYGYTF.

The chain recombines TRBV7-3 with TRBJ1-2, with 10 nucleotides matching TRBD1. This CDR3 comprises 15 residues. V trimming: 5 bases; J trimming: 5 bases; junction bases outside the gene matches: 8. CDR1 SGHTA and CDR2 FQGTGA come from the germline V gene. The CDR3: CASSLTGGAGYGYTF. Here the CDR3 DNA reads TGTGCCAGCAGCCTGACAGGGGGCGCCGGGTATGGCTACACCTTC.

V is TRBV6-5 and J is TRBJ1-1; maybe TRBD1 (5 bases). Germline loops: CDR1 MNHEY, CDR2 SVGAGI. V dropped 8 bases and J dropped 7 bases, with 11 bases sitting between them. This CDR3 comprises 11 residues. DNA for the CDR3: TGTGCCAGCCTCAAGGGGAATGAAGCTTTCTTT. Translation gives CASLKGNEAFF.

The chain carries TRBV11-3 and TRBJ2-5, with D perhaps matching TRBD2 (7 bases). The CDR3 runs 17 residues. Germline values: CDR1 SGHNT, CDR2 YENEEA. Trimming removed 5 bases from V and 3 bases from J, with 22 bases in between. In DNA, the CDR3 is TGTGCCAGCAGCCTAGGATCCGGGGGGCCTATAAAAGAGACCCAGTACTTC. Encoded protein: CASSLGSGGPIKETQYF. The whole variable domain, filled in from reference TRBV11-3 and TRBJ2-5, reads EAGVVQSPRYKIIEKKQPVAFWCNPISGHNTLYWYLQNLGQGPELLIRYENEEAVDDSQLPKDRFSAERLKGVDSTLKIQPAELGDSAVYLCASSLGSGGPIKETQYFGPGTRLLVL.

Only a few counts were recorded for this clone. The chain joins TRBV18 to TRBJ1-1; no firm D call. In germline, CDR1 is KGHSH, CDR2 LQKENI. The CDR3 spans 13 residues. Trimming left V 0 bases short and J 4 bases short, with 6 bases between. CDR3 protein: CASSPPQATEAFF. The CDR3 DNA reads as TGTGCCAGCTCACCACCTCAGGCCACTGAAGCTTTCTTT.

The V gene is TRBV11-3, the J gene TRBJ2-7; 12 bases align to TRBD1. The V segment lost 5 bases and the J segment 6 bases; nucleotides outside the gene matches: 11. The CDR3 extends over 16 amino acids. In germline, CDR1 is SGHNT, CDR2 YENEEA. This CDR3 is CASSPGRDRGHSEQYF. The CDR3 coding sequence is TGTGCCAGCAGCCCTGGGCGGGACAGGGGGCACAGCGAGCAGTACTTC.

The CDR3 loop reads CASSLVANYGYTF. The CDR3 DNA reads as TGTGCCAGCAGCCTCGTAGCTAACTATGGCTACACCTTC. This chain uses TRBV9 with TRBJ1-2; no clear D gene. The CDR3 sequence is 13 residues long. The V gene lost 4 bases and the J gene lost 0 bases, with 7 bases spanning the gap. Germline V gene sequence: CDR1 SGDLS, CDR2 YYNGEE.

This chain connects TRBV28 to TRBJ1-3; TRBD1 agrees at 7 bases. This CDR3 contains 15 residues. The J segment lost 0 bases and the V segment lost 6 bases, leaving 5 bases of the junction unmatched. Germline loops: CDR1 MDHEN, CDR2 SYDVKM. CDR3 coding DNA: TGTGCCAGCAGGAGGGGGCTTCACTCTGGAAACACCATATATTTT. Its protein product is CASRRGLHSGNTIYF.

This chain uses TRBV7-3 with TRBJ2-1, with TRBD2 matching over 9 bases. The CDR3 spans 14 residues. The ends lost 4 bases at V and 6 bases at J; junction bases unmatched: 4. Germline V gives CDR1 SGHTA, CDR2 FQGTGA. The CDR3 DNA follows: TGTGCCAGCAGCTGGGGAGCGGGAGGCAATGAGCAGTTCTTC. It yields the protein CASSWGAGGNEQFF.

This chain uses TRBV5-3 with TRBJ1-3, with no clear D. TRBV5-3 is an ORF; its function is uncertain. V was pared by 3 bases and J by 4 bases, with 14 bases between. The CDR3 is made up of 15 amino acids. The CDR3 DNA reads TGTGCCAGAAGCTCGAACACCCGCATGGGAAACACCATATATTTT. It specifies CARSSNTRMGNTIYF.

The CDR3 region is CASSLGAFPSYEQYF. CDR3 bases: TGTGCCAGCAGCTTAGGGGCGTTCCCGTCATACGAGCAGTACTTC. The chain joins TRBV7-9 to TRBJ2-7; D unclear. Germline V gives CDR1 SEHNR, CDR2 FQNEAQ (reference sequence). The V end was cut by 1 base, the J end by 4 bases, with 14 bases between. The CDR3 extends over 15 amino acids.

This chain joins TRBV30 and TRBJ1-1; D is perhaps TRBD1 (5 bases). The V gene's germline CDR1 is GTSNPN and CDR2 SVGIG (reference sequence). V was trimmed by 5 bases and J by 6 bases, leaving 16 bases between them. The CDR3 contains 13 residues. The chain's CDR3 is CAWGRQYFPEAFF. The CDR3 bases are TGTGCCTGGGGGAGACAGTATTTCCCTGAAGCTTTCTTT.

The chain combines TRBV27 with TRBJ1-1; D is perhaps TRBD1 (6 bases). CDR1 and CDR2 (germline): MNHEY, SMNVEV (reference sequence). The CDR3 consists of 12 residues. The CDR3 DNA follows: TGTGCAACGGGACAAGCAGGCACTGAAGCTTTCTTT. This codes for CATGQAGTEAFF.

This rearrangement joins TRBV11-2 to TRBJ2-7; no clear D gene. The V end lost 1 base, the J end lost 3 bases, and 16 bases lay between the germline ends. Germline CDR1 and CDR2: SGHAT and FQNNGV. The CDR3 contains 16 residues. CDR3 sequence: CASSLVGGVVGYEQYF. The DNA for the CDR3 is TGTGCCAGCAGCTTAGTAGGCGGTGTGGTCGGCTACGAGCAGTACTTC.

V gene TRBV28 combines with J gene TRBJ2-2; 7 bases are shared with TRBD2. The CDR3 sequence is 16 residues long. V shed 8 bases, J shed 3 bases, and the junction held 12 bases outside the gene matches. The germline V gene has CDR1 MDHEN and CDR2 SYDVKM. This CDR3 is CASPPTNGGDTGELFF. In DNA form, the CDR3 reads TGTGCCAGCCCCCCGACGAATGGGGGGGACACCGGGGAGCTGTTTTTT. Filled out from reference TRBV28 and TRBJ2-2, the complete variable domain reads DVKVTQSSRYLVKRTGEKVFLECVQDMDHENMFWYRQDPGLGLRLIYFSYDVKMKEKGDIPEGYSVSREKKERFSLILESASTNQTSMYLCASPPTNGGDTGELFFGEGSRLTVL.

The genes are TRBV18 and TRBJ2-7; 11 bases agree with TRBD1. V dropped 1 base and J dropped 1; count of bases not matched to a gene: 12. Per germline, CDR1 KGHSH and CDR2 LQKENI. The CDR3 is 19 residues long. The CDR3 is CASSPRPGTGGLGSYEQYF. For the CDR3, the DNA is TGTGCCAGCTCACCACGTCCCGGGACAGGGGGTTTGGGTTCCTACGAGCAGTACTTC.

The chain uses TRBV6-5 and TRBJ1-2; TRBD1 matches at 9 bases. The CDR3 loop spans 15 amino acids. The V gene's germline CDR1 is MNHEY and CDR2 SVGAGI. V dropped 2 bases and J dropped 8; count of bases not matched to a gene: 9. The CDR3, as DNA: TGTGCCAGCAGTTACAGCTCGACAGGGGGGATGGGCTACACCTTC. It specifies CASSYSSTGGMGYTF.

The chain combines TRBV18 with TRBJ1-6; D is unresolved. Germline CDR1 KGHSH, CDR2 LQKENI. This CDR3 is 12 amino acids long. V was pared by 3 bases and J by 14 bases, with 11 bases between. This CDR3 reads CASSPTSFALHF. For the CDR3, the DNA is TGTGCCAGCTCACCGACATCATTCGCCCTCCACTTT.

The chain carries TRBV10-2 and TRBJ2-7; D uncertain. CDR1 is WSHSY and CDR2 is SAAADI in the germline V gene. V dropped 8 bases and J dropped 0 bases, with 5 bases sitting between them. The CDR3 runs to 11 residues. The CDR3 DNA reads TGCGCCAGCGGAGACTCCTACGAGCAGTACTTC. As protein: CASGDSYEQYF.